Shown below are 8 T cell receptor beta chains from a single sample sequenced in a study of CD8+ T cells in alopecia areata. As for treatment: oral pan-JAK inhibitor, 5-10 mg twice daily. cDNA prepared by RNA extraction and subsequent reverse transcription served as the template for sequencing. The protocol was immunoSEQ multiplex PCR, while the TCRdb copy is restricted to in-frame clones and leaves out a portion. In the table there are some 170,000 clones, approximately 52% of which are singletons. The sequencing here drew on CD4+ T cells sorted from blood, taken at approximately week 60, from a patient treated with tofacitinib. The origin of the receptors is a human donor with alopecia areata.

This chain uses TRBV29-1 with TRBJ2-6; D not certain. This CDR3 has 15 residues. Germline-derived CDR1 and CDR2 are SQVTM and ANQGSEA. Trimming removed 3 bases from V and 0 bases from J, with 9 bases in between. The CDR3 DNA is TGCAGCGTTGAGGCAGGAAGCTCTGGGGCCAACGTCCTGACTTTC. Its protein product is CSVEAGSSGANVLTF.

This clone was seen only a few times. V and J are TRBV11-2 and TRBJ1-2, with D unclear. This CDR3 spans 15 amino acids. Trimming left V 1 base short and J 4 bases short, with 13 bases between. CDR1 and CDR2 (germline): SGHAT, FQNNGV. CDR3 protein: CASSLGMWGAYGYTF. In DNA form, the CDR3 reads TGTGCCAGCAGCTTAGGGATGTGGGGAGCCTATGGCTACACCTTC.

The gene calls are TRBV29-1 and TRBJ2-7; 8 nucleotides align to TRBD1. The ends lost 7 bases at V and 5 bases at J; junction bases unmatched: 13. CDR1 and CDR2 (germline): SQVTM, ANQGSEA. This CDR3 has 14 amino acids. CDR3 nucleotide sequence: TGCAGCGCCCGACAGGGGAGTCGTAGTGACGAGCAGTACTTC. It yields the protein CSARQGSRSDEQYF.

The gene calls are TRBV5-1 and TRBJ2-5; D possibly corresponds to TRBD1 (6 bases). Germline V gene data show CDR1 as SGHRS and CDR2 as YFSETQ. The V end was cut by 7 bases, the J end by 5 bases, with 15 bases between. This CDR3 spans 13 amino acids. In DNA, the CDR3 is TGCGCCAGCCTTGACAGGCCGGGCGAGACCCAGTACTTC. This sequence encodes CASLDRPGETQYF.

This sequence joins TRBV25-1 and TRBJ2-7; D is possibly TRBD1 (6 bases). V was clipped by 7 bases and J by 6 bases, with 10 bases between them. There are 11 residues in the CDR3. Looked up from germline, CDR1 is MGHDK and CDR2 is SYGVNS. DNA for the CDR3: TGTGCCAGCACTATAGGGGGCGAGCAGTACTTC. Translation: CASTIGGEQYF.

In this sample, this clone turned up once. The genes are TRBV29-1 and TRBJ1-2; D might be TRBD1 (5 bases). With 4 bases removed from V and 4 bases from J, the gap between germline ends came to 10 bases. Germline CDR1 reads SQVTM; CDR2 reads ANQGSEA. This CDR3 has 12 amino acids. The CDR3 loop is CSVAETGYGYTF. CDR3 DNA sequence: TGCAGCGTTGCCGAAACAGGCTATGGCTACACCTTC.

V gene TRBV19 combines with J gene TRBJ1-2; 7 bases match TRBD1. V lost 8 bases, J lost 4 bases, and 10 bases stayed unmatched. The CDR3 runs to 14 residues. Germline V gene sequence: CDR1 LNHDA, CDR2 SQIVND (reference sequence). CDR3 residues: CASAWRGHTYGYTF. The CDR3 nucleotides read TGTGCCAGTGCTTGGAGGGGGCACACCTATGGCTACACCTTC.

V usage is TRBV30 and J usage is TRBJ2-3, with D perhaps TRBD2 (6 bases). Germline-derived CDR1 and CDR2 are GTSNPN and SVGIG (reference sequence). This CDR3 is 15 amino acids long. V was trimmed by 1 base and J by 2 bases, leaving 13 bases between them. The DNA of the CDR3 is TGTGCCTGGAGTGAGAGGGACTGGGACACAGATACGCAGTATTTT. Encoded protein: CAWSERDWDTDTQYF.